The next 30 T cell receptor beta chains were all read from a single sample in a study of tumor-infiltrating lymphocytes in localized non-small cell lung cancer. Profiled with immunoSEQ multiplex PCR; TCRdb holds only in-frame clones, not every one. In the table there are tens of thousands of clones, approximately 70% of which are singletons. Input material: lung tumor tissue. The receptors come from a human donor with non-small cell lung cancer.

This clone was detected only once. The rearrangement uses TRBV7-9 and TRBJ2-7; 10 bases line up with TRBD1. This CDR3 is built from 15 residues. The V segment lost 5 bases and the J segment 2 bases; nucleotides outside the gene matches: 6. The germline V gene encodes CDR1 SEHNR and CDR2 FQNEAQ (reference sequence). The CDR3 DNA is TGTGCCAGCAGCCCTGGACAGGGGGGAACCTACGAGCAGTACTTC. It codes for CASSPGQGGTYEQYF.

The V and J genes are TRBV5-4 and TRBJ2-3; the match to TRBD1 covers 9 bases. Unmatched junction bases numbered 4, after V lost 0 bases and J lost 5 bases. The CDR3 contains 15 residues. Germline CDR1 SGHNT, CDR2 YYREEE (reference sequence). The CDR3, as DNA: TGTGCCAGCAGCTTGGGCCCGGGACAGGGAGATACGCAGTATTTT. It codes for CASSLGPGQGDTQYF.

The chain couples TRBV5-1 to TRBJ2-1, with a tentative D call TRBD1 (6 bases). V dropped 3 bases and J dropped 13 bases, with 17 bases sitting between them. This CDR3 spans 13 amino acids. Germline CDR1 is SGHRS and CDR2 is YFSETQ. CDR3 region: CASSSQGTLGQFF. CDR3 nucleotide sequence: TGCGCCAGCAGCTCACAGGGTACGCTCGGTCAGTTCTTC.

V and J are TRBV25-1 and TRBJ2-1; TRBD2 agrees at 13 bases. There are 17 residues in the CDR3. Losses at the gene ends were 1 base for V and 8 bases for J; bases not matched to a gene: 8. Germline V gene sequence: CDR1 MGHDK, CDR2 SYGVNS. The CDR3 here is CASSESHRTSGGDEQFF. CDR3 DNA sequence: TGTGCCAGCAGTGAATCTCACCGGACTAGCGGGGGCGATGAGCAGTTCTTC. Variable domain in full (rest from reference TRBV25-1 and TRBJ2-1): EADIYQTPRYLVIGTGKKITLECSQTMGHDKMYWYQQDPGMELHLIHYSYGVNSTEKGDLSSESTVSRIRTEHFPLTLESARPSHTSQYLCASSESHRTSGGDEQFFGPGTRLTVL.

This chain joins TRBV14 and TRBJ1-3; no reliable D call. V was clipped by 2 bases and J by 4 bases, with 9 bases between them. Per the germline V gene, CDR1 is SGHDN and CDR2 is FVKESK. The CDR3 consists of 14 residues. The CDR3 spells CASSQFLAGNTIYF. CDR3 bases: TGTGCCAGCAGCCAATTCTTAGCCGGAAACACCATATATTTT.

The J gene is TRBJ2-6, the V gene TRBV4-3; tentative D call: TRBD1 (6 bases). Germline-derived CDR1 and CDR2 are LGHNA and YSLEER. The CDR3 runs to 16 residues. Trimming left V 0 bases short and J 2 bases short, with 8 bases between. The CDR3 region is CASSQDSGAGANVLTF. CDR3 DNA: TGCGCCAGCAGCCAAGATTCAGGGGCTGGGGCCAACGTCCTGACTTTC.

This chain uses TRBV19 with TRBJ1-1; no firm D call. The CDR3 consists of 11 residues. Germline lookup yields CDR1 LNHDA and CDR2 SQIVND (reference sequence). V was trimmed by 9 bases and J by 5 bases, leaving 10 bases between them. Here the CDR3 reads CASEMGTEAFF. CDR3 nucleotide sequence: TGTGCCAGCGAAATGGGAACTGAAGCTTTCTTT.

This clone was found a few times. The chain employs TRBV10-3 and TRBJ2-3, with D perhaps assigned TRBD1 or TRBD2 (6 bases each). The CDR3 totals 16 residues. Germline V gene sequence: CDR1 ENHRY, CDR2 SYGVKD. V was cut by 2 bases and J by 2 bases, with 14 bases left in between. The CDR3 protein is CAISELPGGSTDTQYF. CDR3 sequence (DNA): TGTGCCATCAGTGAGCTTCCCGGGGGCTCCACAGATACGCAGTATTTT.

J is TRBJ1-2 and V is TRBV5-4, with a tentative D call TRBD1 (5 bases). V was pared by 4 bases and J by 4 bases, with 14 bases between. This CDR3 contains 14 residues. Per germline, CDR1 SGHNT and CDR2 YYREEE (reference sequence). CDR3 bases: TGTGCCAGCAGCCTCCCCCGGGGCCCCTATGGCTACACCTTC. Translating gives CASSLPRGPYGYTF.

This clone is medium-sized by share. This chain uses TRBV12-5 with TRBJ2-5; 13 bases fit TRBD2. Germline assignment: CDR1 LGHNT and CDR2 FRNRAP. V shed 4 bases and J 7 bases; nucleotides not matched to a gene: 9. This CDR3 has 16 amino acids. The CDR3 reads CASGSGLAGTRGTQYF. CDR3 coding DNA: TGTGCTAGTGGTTCGGGACTAGCGGGGACCCGAGGGACCCAGTACTTC.

The gene calls are TRBV29-1 and TRBJ2-5; D not certain. Germline V gene sequence: CDR1 SQVTM, CDR2 ANQGSEA. Trimming removed 3 bases from V and 5 bases from J, with 13 bases in between. The CDR3 is made up of 13 amino acids. CDR3 loop: CSVERPPGETQYF. CDR3 sequence (DNA): TGCAGCGTTGAGAGACCGCCTGGGGAGACCCAGTACTTC.

V and J are TRBV7-2 and TRBJ2-5; D may be TRBD2 (5 bases). The CDR3 is 13 amino acids. Germline V lookup: CDR1 SGHTA, CDR2 FQGNSA. V lost 7 bases, J lost 5 bases, and 14 bases lay in between. In DNA form, the CDR3 reads TGTGCCAGCACCCCCGGGGTCGGGGAGACCCAGTACTTC. Residues: CASTPGVGETQYF.

V usage is TRBV7-8 and J usage is TRBJ2-2; no reliable D call. V lost 2 bases to trimming and J lost 7 bases, with 8 bases between them. Germline CDR1 SGHVS, CDR2 FQNEAQ. This CDR3 has 13 residues. CDR3 in DNA: TGTGCCAGCAGCTTAATGGGTGACGGGGAGCTGTTTTTT. Translating gives CASSLMGDGELFF.

The chain links TRBV30 to TRBJ1-5, with a possible D match to TRBD1 (5 bases). The CDR3 contains 16 residues. V gave up 5 bases and J gave up 5 bases, with 22 bases separating them. Looked up from germline, CDR1 is GTSNPN and CDR2 is SVGIG (reference sequence). CDR3 DNA: TGTGCCTGGGCGGCCGGTGGGGGGTTACTAGATCAGCCCCAGCATTTT. It translates to CAWAAGGGLLDQPQHF.

This clone is deemed medium-sized. The chain couples TRBV20-1 to TRBJ2-1, with D possibly matching TRBD1 (6 bases). CDR1 and CDR2 (germline): DFQATT, SNEGSKA (reference sequence). Trimming took 2 bases from V and 13 from J, leaving 12 bases between them. The CDR3 contains 11 residues. The CDR3 loop reads CSARSDSNQFF. CDR3 in DNA: TGCAGTGCTAGATCGGACAGTAACCAGTTCTTC.

The count of this clone is one. The V gene is TRBV7-2, the J gene TRBJ2-3, with TRBD1 as a possible D gene (5 bases). The CDR3 consists of 14 residues. CDR1 is SGHTA, CDR2 FQGNSA, per germline. V gave up 4 bases and J gave up 4 bases, with 12 bases separating them. The CDR3 DNA is TGTGCCAGCAGCTCCGGATTCAGGGCAGATACGCAGTATTTT. Its translation is CASSSGFRADTQYF.

V and J are TRBV18 and TRBJ2-3; 9 nucleotides line up with TRBD2. The CDR3 covers 15 residues. Germline CDR1 KGHSH, CDR2 LQKENI. Trimming cost V 2 bases and J 4 bases; bases outside gene matches: 4. The chain's CDR3 is CASSPRGLASDTQYF. The CDR3 coding sequence is TGTGCCAGCTCACCAAGGGGACTAGCTTCAGATACGCAGTATTTT.

This clone appeared a few times. The chain uses TRBV14 and TRBJ2-7; D unresolved. There are 13 residues in the CDR3. CDR1 is SGHDN and CDR2 is FVKESK in the germline V gene. V dropped 0 bases and J dropped 1 base, with 4 bases sitting between them. CDR3 region: CASSQDRSYEQYF. The CDR3 DNA reads TGTGCCAGCAGCCAAGACCGTTCCTACGAGCAGTACTTC.

This sequence joins TRBV2 and TRBJ2-1, with unresolved D. V gave up 4 bases and J gave up 5 bases, with 6 bases separating them. The length of the CDR3 is 12 residues. CDR1 and CDR2 from the germline V gene are SNHLY and FYNNEI. DNA of the CDR3: TGTGCCAGCAGTGGGAGACACAATGAGCAGTTCTTC. Translating it yields CASSGRHNEQFF.

In its sample, this clone was seen a few times. This chain joins TRBV7-2 and TRBJ1-2; a possible D gene is TRBD1 (5 bases). Germline V lookup: CDR1 SGHTA, CDR2 FQGNSA. Between the trimmed V and J ends, which lost 5 bases and 3 bases, there was a span of 19 bases. The CDR3 loop spans 16 amino acids. Here the CDR3 DNA reads TGTGCCAGCAGCACCCGCCGGGGGTCCGAGGACTATGGCTACACCTTC. Its protein is CASSTRRGSEDYGYTF.

V is TRBV15 and J is TRBJ1-5; 9 nucleotides agree with TRBD1. The CDR3 loop spans 16 amino acids. From germline, CDR1 is LNHNV and CDR2 YYDKDF (reference sequence). Losses at the gene ends were 3 bases for V and 2 bases for J; bases not matched to a gene: 5. The CDR3 spells CATSRLQGAGNQPQHF. CDR3 in DNA: TGTGCCACCAGCAGGTTACAGGGGGCCGGCAATCAGCCCCAGCATTTT.

This chain links TRBV14 with TRBJ2-3; D unclear. Trimming removed 1 base from V and 0 bases from J, with 8 bases in between. In germline, CDR1 is SGHDN, CDR2 FVKESK. This CDR3 comprises 15 residues. Here the CDR3 reads CASSQVVSSTDTQYF. CDR3 in DNA: TGTGCCAGCAGCCAAGTAGTTTCTAGCACAGATACGCAGTATTTT.

The genes are TRBV19 and TRBJ1-2; 7 bases align to TRBD1. Germline values: CDR1 LNHDA, CDR2 SQIVND (reference sequence). The CDR3 has 15 amino acids. V lost 5 bases, J lost 1 base, and 7 bases stayed unmatched. Here the CDR3 DNA reads TGTGCCAGTAGTCTAACCGGGACAGATAACTATGGCTACACCTTC. It encodes CASSLTGTDNYGYTF. The full variable domain, rest sourced from reference TRBV19 and TRBJ1-2, is DGGITQSPKYLFRKEGQNVTLSCEQNLNHDAMYWYRQDPGQGLRLIYYSQIVNDFQKGDIAEGYSVSREKKESFPLTVTSAQKNPTAFYLCASSLTGTDNYGYTFGSGTRLTVV.

The rearrangement uses TRBV30 and TRBJ1-3; possible D gene TRBD1, 5 bases. Germline-derived CDR1 and CDR2 are GTSNPN and SVGIG (reference sequence). V was clipped by 2 bases and J by 0 bases, with 17 bases between them. The CDR3 consists of 17 residues. CDR3 DNA sequence: TGTGCCTGGAGTCGGTCAGGGAAGGGCCCCTCTGGAAACACCATATATTTT. Protein sequence: CAWSRSGKGPSGNTIYF.

Details on this clone: A read error may produce the germline difference seen at one junction end. The chain recombines TRBV5-1 with TRBJ1-1; 7 bases line up with TRBD1. CDR1 SGHRS and CDR2 YFSETQ come from the germline V gene. CDR3 length: 14 amino acids. CDR3 amino acids: CTSTEGAMNTEAFF. The CDR3 region has the DNA TGCACCAGCACAGAGGGGGCCATGAACACTGAAGCTTTCTTT.

This clone was detected a few times. The V call is TRBV12-5, the J call TRBJ2-2; D call uncertain. This CDR3 contains 15 residues. From germline, CDR1 is LGHNT and CDR2 FRNRAP. The ends were cut back, 1 base at V and 0 bases at J, with 6 bases in the middle. CDR3 DNA: TGTGCTAGTGGTTTGGGATTGTCGAACACCGGGGAGCTGTTTTTT. Protein product: CASGLGLSNTGELFF. The full variable domain, its missing parts supplied by reference TRBV12-5 and TRBJ2-2, is DARVTQTPRHKVTEMGQEVTMRCQPILGHNTVFWYRQTMMQGLELLAYFRNRAPLDDSGMPKDRFSAEMPDATLATLKIQPSEPRDSAVYFCASGLGLSNTGELFFGEGSRLTVL.

V gene TRBV2 combines with J gene TRBJ1-1; the D gene is possibly TRBD1 (5 bases). Trimming pared 5 bases from V and 4 bases from J, leaving 14 bases between. The CDR3 sequence is 14 residues long. CDR1 and CDR2 (germline): SNHLY, FYNNEI. CDR3 in DNA: TGTGCCAGCAGTCAACAGGAAATTGCCACTGAAGCTTTCTTT. It codes for CASSQQEIATEAFF.

The rearrangement joins TRBV5-1 to TRBJ1-2; D possibly corresponds to TRBD1 (6 bases). Per the germline V gene, CDR1 is SGHRS and CDR2 is YFSETQ. V was clipped by 5 bases and J by 5 bases, with 13 bases between them. This CDR3 is built from 13 residues. CDR3 bases: TGCGCCAGCAGGGGTGCAGGGGTATATGGCTACACCTTC. As protein: CASRGAGVYGYTF.

The chain combines TRBV14 with TRBJ2-1; D uncertain. Trimming shortened V by 0 bases and J by 8 bases, and 8 bases separated the two germline ends. Germline lookup yields CDR1 SGHDN and CDR2 FVKESK. This CDR3 region has 13 residues. The CDR3 region has the DNA TGTGCCAGCAGCCAAGATTTGGGGTATGAGCAGTTCTTC. Amino acid sequence: CASSQDLGYEQFF.

J is TRBJ2-1 and V is TRBV11-2; D tentatively fits TRBD1 or TRBD2 (6 bases each). This CDR3 comprises 17 residues. Per the germline V gene, CDR1 is SGHAT and CDR2 is FQNNGV. V lost 5 bases to trimming and J lost 0 bases, with 17 bases between them. CDR3 in amino acids: CASSQGGPSSSYNEQFF. CDR3 DNA: TGTGCCAGCAGCCAAGGGGGGCCAAGTAGCTCCTACAATGAGCAGTTCTTC.